A selection of T cell receptor beta chains follows, all from one sample in a study of spatial heterogeneity in lung cancer. TCRdb ran MiXCR on the 5' RACE reads and lists one entry per CDR3 protein. The table has about 120,000 distinct CDR3 sequences, more than 10% seen once. The sequencing here drew on PBMCs, taken at follow-up. The receptors derive from a male donor with early-stage non-small cell lung cancer. Both conserved end residues are part of each CDR3. The order of the fields is CDR3 protein, V gene, D gene, J gene. D genes are given only for firm matches.

CDR3aa: CSASHQRSSSDTQYF
v_gene: TRBV20-1
d_gene: .
j_gene: TRBJ2-3

CDR3aa: CASSTLPGRGGNTEAFF
v_gene: TRBV27
d_gene: .
j_gene: TRBJ1-1

CDR3aa: CSARDTGQGPLTFF
v_gene: TRBV20-1
d_gene: TRBD1
j_gene: TRBJ1-1

CDR3aa: CASSLSLDRGTEAFF
v_gene: TRBV2
d_gene: .
j_gene: TRBJ1-1

CDR3aa: CASSLDSRLGANVLTF
v_gene: TRBV11-3
d_gene: .
j_gene: TRBJ2-6

CDR3aa: CSARARQGSYSNQPQHF
v_gene: TRBV20-1
d_gene: TRBD1
j_gene: TRBJ1-5

CDR3aa: CASSWTGKSSYNEQFF
v_gene: TRBV9
d_gene: TRBD1
j_gene: TRBJ2-1

CDR3aa: CASSPRRPGGRSNQPQHF
v_gene: TRBV6-2/TRBV6-3
d_gene: TRBD1
j_gene: TRBJ1-5

CDR3aa: CASRVMGPQETQYF
v_gene: TRBV7-9
d_gene: .
j_gene: TRBJ2-5

CDR3aa: CSALIRSGANVPTF
v_gene: TRBV20-1
d_gene: .
j_gene: TRBJ2-6

CDR3aa: CATSISTRGNYGYTF
v_gene: TRBV15
d_gene: .
j_gene: TRBJ1-2

CDR3aa: CASSIPQGNTEAFF
v_gene: TRBV5-1
d_gene: .
j_gene: TRBJ1-1

CDR3aa: CASSPAGAPYEQYF
v_gene: TRBV9
d_gene: .
j_gene: TRBJ2-7

CDR3aa: CASSPDVSNQPQHF
v_gene: TRBV18
d_gene: .
j_gene: TRBJ1-5

CDR3aa: CATSDGRRRETQYF
v_gene: TRBV24-1
d_gene: .
j_gene: TRBJ2-5

CDR3aa: CASSLEAVSSPLHF
v_gene: TRBV5-1
d_gene: .
j_gene: TRBJ1-6

CDR3aa: CATSDLNSGGRNEQFF
v_gene: TRBV24-1
d_gene: TRBD2
j_gene: TRBJ2-1

CDR3aa: CASSPALNQPQHF
v_gene: TRBV3-1
d_gene: .
j_gene: TRBJ1-5

CDR3aa: CASHKGQSTDTQYF
v_gene: TRBV7-2
d_gene: TRBD1
j_gene: TRBJ2-3

CDR3aa: CASSVRFGYEQYF
v_gene: TRBV9
d_gene: .
j_gene: TRBJ2-7

CDR3aa: CASSISFRTPNEQFF
v_gene: TRBV6-5
d_gene: .
j_gene: TRBJ2-1